The source of this T cell receptor beta chain is a study of shared clonotypes between healthy human individuals. Only in-frame clones appear in the TCRdb table, and some are missing; sequencing was by immunoSEQ multiplex PCR. The sample records 1,500,000 or so clones, approximately 98.5% being singletons. Sequences were obtained from naive CD4+ T cells sorted from blood. Subset described: CD45RA+ positively selected. The receptor's source is a young man in good health.

The CDR3 spells CASSPVAGRALNEQFF. DNA for the CDR3: TGTGCCAGCTCACCAGTGGCGGGGAGGGCCCTGAATGAGCAGTTCTTC. This chain joins TRBV18 and TRBJ2-1; 7 bases agree with TRBD2. The CDR3 has 16 residues. V trimming: 2 bases; J trimming: 7 bases; junction bases outside the gene matches: 11. CDR1 and CDR2 from the germline V gene are KGHSH and LQKENI.